The 18 T cell receptor beta chains below were found in one sample sequenced in a study of cytomegalovirus exposure and HLA in healthy donors. The PCR had 60 Vbeta and 13 Jbeta primers. TCRdb's copy holds only in-frame clones and misses some; the assay was immunoSEQ multiplex PCR. The data show over 60,000 clones, roughly 70% seen once. Sample: PBMCs. These receptors all come from a man between 65 and 85 years old in good health and CMV-seronegative.

This chain joins TRBV7-2 and TRBJ2-7, with 10 bases fitting TRBD1. Germline trimming cut 3 bases from V and 2 bases from J; bases unmatched to any gene: 4. The CDR3 spans 15 residues. CDR1 is SGHTA, CDR2 FQGNSA, per germline. The CDR3 nucleotides read TGTGCCAGCAGCTTTTCCGGGACAGGGGCCTACGAGCAGTACTTC. This codes for CASSFSGTGAYEQYF.

The genes are TRBV11-2 and TRBJ1-3; 7 bases match TRBD1. CDR1 is SGHAT, CDR2 FQNNGV, per germline. This CDR3 has 16 residues. V lost 3 bases, J lost 3 bases, and 8 bases stayed unmatched. The CDR3 DNA follows: TGTGCCAGCAGCTTCCGGCAGCCAGGGGGTGGAAACACCATATATTTT. It encodes CASSFRQPGGGNTIYF.

This rearrangement joins TRBV6-5 to TRBJ2-7; TRBD2 aligns across 7 bases. The CDR3 consists of 15 residues. Germline CDR1 and CDR2: MNHEY and SVGAGI. Unmatched junction bases numbered 7, after V lost 2 bases and J lost 3 bases. CDR3 in DNA: TGTGCCAGCAGTTACCCCCGCGGGAGTCGCTACGAGCAGTACTTC. Translating gives CASSYPRGSRYEQYF.

J is TRBJ2-2 and V is TRBV5-1, with D possibly matching TRBD1 (6 bases). This CDR3 spans 15 amino acids. Germline-derived CDR1 and CDR2 are SGHRS and YFSETQ. V was pared by 1 base and J by 2 bases, with 9 bases between. The CDR3 sequence: CASSLLGANTGELFF. The CDR3 DNA reads as TGCGCCAGCAGCTTGTTGGGGGCTAACACCGGGGAGCTGTTTTTT.

J is TRBJ2-1 and V is TRBV5-1; TRBD2 aligns across 9 bases. V dropped 2 bases and J dropped 4; count of bases not matched to a gene: 7. This CDR3 has 16 residues. CDR1 is SGHRS and CDR2 is YFSETQ in the germline V gene. CDR3 nucleotide sequence: TGCGCCAGCAGCTTTTTAGCGGGAGAGTCTTACAATGAGCAGTTCTTC. Translation: CASSFLAGESYNEQFF.

Worth noting for this clone: At one end, the junction sequence differs from germline, possibly due to a read error. This rearrangement joins TRBV7-9 to TRBJ1-4; 8 bases line up with TRBD1. CDR1 SEHNR and CDR2 FQNEAQ come from the germline V gene (reference sequence). This CDR3 is 14 amino acids long. The CDR3 sequence is CANSPGGPNEKLFF. DNA of the CDR3: TGTGCCAACAGCCCAGGGGGCCCTAATGAAAAACTGTTTTTT.

The gene calls are TRBV19 and TRBJ1-2; 11 bases are shared with TRBD1. This CDR3 comprises 14 residues. Germline V gene sequence: CDR1 LNHDA, CDR2 SQIVND (reference sequence). The V and J ends lost 6 bases and 6 bases, in that order; junction bases with no gene match: 6. The DNA for the CDR3 is TGTGCCAGTAGCTGGACAGGGGGCATCGATGGCTACACCTTC. Its protein is CASSWTGGIDGYTF.

The rearrangement uses TRBV27 and TRBJ2-1; TRBD2 matches 10 bases. The trim removed 10 bases at V and 10 bases at J, leaving 16 bases unmatched. CDR3 length: 15 residues. CDR1 is MNHEY and CDR2 is SMNVEV in the germline V gene (reference sequence). The CDR3, as DNA: TGTGCCACCTCTCTCCGGGCTAGCGGGAGCGGGGAGCAGTTCTTC. Translating gives CATSLRASGSGEQFF.

The count of this clone is one. The chain joins TRBV29-1 to TRBJ2-7; 12 bases agree with TRBD2. Germline lookup yields CDR1 SQVTM and CDR2 ANQGSEA. After removal of 4 bases from V and 3 bases from J, the junction contained 1 base not matched to a gene. The CDR3 loop spans 13 amino acids. The CDR3: CSVGLAGVYEQYF. The CDR3 DNA is TGCAGCGTTGGACTAGCGGGAGTCTACGAGCAGTACTTC.

This chain connects TRBV2 to TRBJ2-3; 8 bases match TRBD1. V shed 4 bases, J shed 8 bases, and the junction held 2 bases outside the gene matches. Germline CDR1 and CDR2: SNHLY and FYNNEI. The CDR3 length is 12 residues. The DNA of the CDR3 is TGTGCCAGCAGTGGACAGGGGACTACGCAGTATTTT. Amino acids: CASSGQGTTQYF. Combining the CDR3 with reference TRBV2 and TRBJ2-3 gives the whole variable domain EPEVTQTPSHQVTQMGQEVILRCVPISNHLYFYWYRQILGQKVEFLVSFYNNEISEKSEIFDDQFSVERPDGSNFTLKIRSTKLEDSAMYFCASSGQGTTQYFGPGTRLTVL.

This rearrangement joins TRBV6-6 to TRBJ2-3; D is unclear. Deletions cut 2 bases from V and 4 bases from J, with 4 bases between. Germline V gives CDR1 MNHNY, CDR2 SVGAGI (reference sequence). The CDR3 spans 12 residues. The CDR3: CASSYPADTQYF. The CDR3, as DNA: TGTGCCAGCAGTTACCCAGCAGATACGCAGTATTTT.

The rearrangement joins TRBV7-8 to TRBJ2-2; D gene unclear. V lost 4 bases and J lost 4, with 13 bases in between. There are 15 residues in the CDR3. Germline-derived CDR1 and CDR2 are SGHVS and FQNEAQ. CDR3 coding DNA: TGTGCCAGCAGCTCAAACAGCCTGCCCACCGGGGAGCTGTTTTTT. It yields the protein CASSSNSLPTGELFF.

The rearrangement joins TRBV15 to TRBJ2-3; 10 bases align to TRBD2. Germline values: CDR1 LNHNV, CDR2 YYDKDF (reference sequence). The CDR3 covers 14 residues. J gave up 8 bases and V 0 bases, and 2 bases lay outside the gene matches. The CDR3 loop reads CATSRELAGFTQYF. CDR3 nucleotide sequence: TGTGCCACCAGCAGAGAACTAGCGGGATTTACGCAGTATTTT.

This clone was counted between two and nine times. The CDR3 region has the DNA TGTGCCAGCAGCGTAGGGGACGGACTAGCGGCCACCTACGAGCAGTACTTC. It encodes CASSVGDGLAATYEQYF. The V and J genes are TRBV9 and TRBJ2-7, with 10 nucleotides matching TRBD2. The CDR3 is made up of 17 amino acids. The J segment lost 2 bases and the V segment lost 0 bases, leaving 8 bases of the junction unmatched. Germline V gene lookup returns CDR1 SGDLS and CDR2 YYNGEE.

The rearrangement uses TRBV7-2 and TRBJ2-6, with a weak D call TRBD2 (5 bases). V lost 5 bases and J lost 1, with 9 bases in between. The CDR3 totals 15 residues. Germline CDR1 reads SGHTA; CDR2 reads FQGNSA. CDR3 protein: CASSPSGSGANVLTF. CDR3 bases: TGTGCCAGCAGCCCCTCGGGGTCTGGGGCCAACGTCCTGACTTTC.

The J gene is TRBJ1-2, the V gene TRBV28; D remains unclear. Germline V gene lookup returns CDR1 MDHEN and CDR2 SYDVKM. The V end was cut by 7 bases, the J end by 0 bases, with 3 bases between. CDR3 length: 11 amino acids. For the CDR3, the DNA is TGTGCCAGCACTGCTAACTATGGCTACACCTTC. Its translation: CASTANYGYTF.

V and J are TRBV6-6 and TRBJ2-5, with D tentatively TRBD1 (6 bases). Looked up from germline, CDR1 is MNHNY and CDR2 is SVGAGI (reference sequence). This CDR3 is built from 13 residues. Trimming left V 6 bases short and J 2 bases short, with 10 bases between. CDR3 loop: CASSPGQQETQYF. CDR3 nucleotides: TGTGCCAGCAGCCCTGGACAGCAAGAGACCCAGTACTTC.

The chain combines TRBV18 with TRBJ1-4, with D perhaps TRBD1 (6 bases). CDR1 KGHSH and CDR2 LQKENI come from the germline V gene. V was shortened by 6 bases and J by 11 bases, with 25 bases between the two germline ends. The CDR3 loop spans 16 amino acids. The CDR3 DNA follows: TGTGCCAGCTCGCCGGGGGGGGCAACAGGAATGAGGAAACTGTTTTTT. Translated: CASSPGGATGMRKLFF. The variable domain in full, completed from reference TRBV18 and TRBJ1-4, reads NAGVMQNPRHLVRRRGQEARLRCSPMKGHSHVYWYRQLPEEGLKFMVYLQKENIIDESGMPKERFSAEFPKEGPSILRIQQVVRGDSAAYFCASSPGGATGMRKLFFGSGTQLSVL.